The present T cell receptor beta chain was sequenced within a study of beta chain features in type 1 diabetes. Study-level findings and limits: Cells with high TCR expression could be over-represented when cDNA is sequenced. A moderate, significant TCRB CDR3 shortening appeared in type 1 diabetes across four CD4+ subsets.

The whole isolated RNA underwent reverse transcription, so sequencing captured expressed TCRB transcripts. Some clones are missing from TCRdb's copy, which holds only in-frame ones; the method was immunoSEQ multiplex PCR. The sample has roughly 400,000 clones, around a tenth seen once. This clone was detected a few times. The antigen remains undetermined. Germline values: CDR1 SGHRS, CDR2 YFSETQ. The CDR3 is 15 residues long. Deletions cut 3 bases from V and 0 bases from J, with 9 bases between. The receptor was derived from a man under 40 with type 1 diabetes. The chain recombines TRBV5-1 with TRBJ2-2; D is unclear. The sequenced sample consisted of central memory CD4+ T cells from blood. In DNA form, the CDR3 reads TGCGCCAGCAGCTATGACCGGCCGAACACCGGGGAGCTGTTTTTT. It encodes CASSYDRPNTGELFF.